Reported below is one T cell receptor beta chain. V dropped 10 bases and J dropped 2 bases, with 15 bases sitting between them. The CDR3 runs 13 residues. Germline CDR1 MNHNY, CDR2 SVGAGI (reference sequence). In the source study's methods: By means of reference gene primer amplification, nucleated cell counts were estimated. Assay: immunoSEQ multiplex PCR; the TCRdb copy retains only in-frame clones and omits some. V and J calls and clone size are given by that table; D and trimming were obtained from the DNA. Here the sample spans around 40,000 clones, 86% being singletons. The data derive from a study of blood T cell repertoires in COVID-19. About the study: Spain, Italy and the United States supplied samples that represented acute and convalescent COVID-19.

V usage is TRBV6-6 and J usage is TRBJ2-7; TRBD2 might be the D (6 bases). The sequence derives from a man between 60 and 75 years old with active COVID-19. Sequenced: peripheral blood. The CDR3 loop is CATLGTGAYEQYF. CDR3 in DNA: TGTGCCACCCTTGGAACGGGGGCCTACGAGCAGTACTTC.